The next 25 T cell receptor beta chains were all read from a single sample in a study of T cell clusters in autoimmune cytopenias. Multiplex touch-down PCR amplified TRB using TRB-A and TRB-B pools in one tube. Reanalyzing the multiplex PCR reads, TCRdb keeps one entry per CDR3 protein, without DNA. The sample includes around 10,000 distinct CDR3 sequences. TRB was amplified from about 270 ng of peripheral blood genomic DNA per sample. Another study also made use of these data, one on T cell repertoires in aging, cancer and after chemotherapy.

Sequenced: peripheral blood. All receptors come from a human donor in good health.

The chain uses TRBV24-1 and TRBJ2-3; TCRdb reports TRBD2, a call that lacks DNA to check it against. This CDR3 contains 15 residues. CDR1 and CDR2 from the germline V gene are KGHDR and SFDVKD. CDR3 residues: CATSDFQGGTDTQYF.

Frequency places this clonotype as medium-sized (0.01 to 0.1%). The chain couples TRBV19 to TRBJ2-3; no DNA is available, so the TRBD2 call from TCRdb remains unchecked. CDR3 length equals 15 residues. Germline lookup yields CDR1 LNHDA and CDR2 SQIVND (reference sequence). The CDR3 here is CASLPFAGSTDTQYF.

This chain links TRBV6-2 or TRBV6-3 with TRBJ2-3. CDR3 size: 12 residues. The V gene's germline CDR1 is MNHEY and CDR2 SVGEGT. The CDR3 reads CASSYPSDTQYF.

This clonotype is called medium-sized based on its frequency. The chain links TRBV6-5 to TRBJ1-4; TCRdb calls TRBD1, which cannot be checked without DNA. The germline V gene encodes CDR1 MNHEY and CDR2 SVGAGI. The CDR3 extends over 14 amino acids. This CDR3 reads CASSQDRGVDKLFF.

This chain uses TRBV5-4 with TRBJ1-2; TCRdb returns TRBD1, unconfirmable since there is no DNA. This CDR3 spans 15 amino acids. Germline V gene data show CDR1 as SGHNT and CDR2 as YYREEE (reference sequence). CDR3 in amino acids: CASSLGTGGGYGYTF. The full variable domain, with the rest looked up from reference TRBV5-4 and TRBJ1-2, is ETGVTQSPTHLIKTRGQQVTLRCSSQSGHNTVSWYQQALGQGPQFIFQYYREEENGRGNFPPRFSGLQFPNYSSELNVNALELDDSALYLCASSLGTGGGYGYTFGSGTRLTVV.

This chain connects TRBV5-6 to TRBJ2-3; TCRdb reports TRBD1, a call that lacks DNA to check it against. The CDR3 contains 15 residues. Germline CDR1 and CDR2: SGHDT and YYEEEE. The CDR3 region is CASSKKTGFTDTQYF.

This sequence joins TRBV7-9 and TRBJ1-2; as DNA is missing, the TRBD1 call by TCRdb cannot be tested. Germline values: CDR1 SEHNR, CDR2 FQNEAQ (reference sequence). This CDR3 has 14 amino acids. The CDR3 loop is CASSLAQPWGGYTF.

By frequency, this clonotype registers medium-sized. V and J are TRBV19 and TRBJ1-2; TCRdb's D gene call, TRBD1, goes unchecked for lack of DNA. Germline V gene data show CDR1 as LNHDA and CDR2 as SQIVND (reference sequence). The CDR3 is made up of 14 amino acids. The CDR3 here is CASSIRDRRYGYTF.

V gene TRBV20-1 combines with J gene TRBJ2-3; TCRdb's assignment of TRBD1 cannot be checked, as there is no DNA. CDR1 and CDR2 (germline): DFQATT, SNEGSKA (reference sequence). The CDR3 loop spans 14 amino acids. CDR3 sequence reads: CSARIPGSTDTQYF.

The CDR3 region is CASSEKTSSHEQFF. The V gene is TRBV6-4, the J gene TRBJ2-1. Germline lookup yields CDR1 MRHNA and CDR2 SNTAGT. CDR3 length: 14 residues.

V usage is TRBV6-5 and J usage is TRBJ1-4. CDR1 MNHEY and CDR2 SVGAGI come from the germline V gene. This CDR3 region has 11 residues. CDR3 loop: CASSANEKLFF.

The CDR3 spells CASRSGQGAGGYTF. The V and J genes are TRBV6-5 and TRBJ1-2; with no DNA, the TCRdb D assignment of TRBD1 cannot be verified. The CDR3 totals 14 residues. Germline values: CDR1 MNHEY, CDR2 SVGAGI.

V usage is TRBV12-3 or TRBV12-4 and J usage is TRBJ2-7; no DNA is available, so the TRBD1 call from TCRdb remains unchecked. This CDR3 spans 13 amino acids. The CDR3: CASSDRDRGPKYF.

This chain connects TRBV12-3 or TRBV12-4 to TRBJ1-5. The CDR3 spans 13 residues. This chain's CDR3 is CASSLGRNQPQHF.

This clonotype ranks as medium-sized in terms of frequency. This chain connects TRBV19 to TRBJ1-2. The CDR3 extends over 13 amino acids. Per the germline V gene, CDR1 is LNHDA and CDR2 is SQIVND (reference sequence). This chain's CDR3 is CASSIDLTSGYTF.

This rearrangement joins TRBV19 to TRBJ1-4. Germline assignment: CDR1 LNHDA and CDR2 SQIVND (reference sequence). The CDR3 contains 14 residues. CDR3 loop: CASSPGALNEKLFF.

The chain employs TRBV27 and TRBJ2-3; the TCRdb D gene call, TRBD1, has no DNA to confirm it. The CDR3 has 14 amino acids. Germline V gives CDR1 MNHEY, CDR2 SMNVEV (reference sequence). CDR3 loop: CASSFVQGTDTQYF.

V and J are TRBV27 and TRBJ2-5. This CDR3 region has 13 residues. Germline V lookup: CDR1 MNHEY, CDR2 SMNVEV (reference sequence). The CDR3 reads CASSYRTQETQYF.

The chain uses TRBV6-5 and TRBJ1-6. In germline, CDR1 is MNHEY, CDR2 SVGAGI. The CDR3 covers 13 residues. CDR3 residues: CASSYSSNSPLHF.

The CDR3 sequence: CASSFEGDLWNEQFF. The J gene is TRBJ2-1, the V gene TRBV13; TCRdb's D gene call, TRBD1, goes unchecked for lack of DNA. The germline CDR1 and CDR2 sequences are PRHDT and FYEKMQ (reference sequence). The length of the CDR3 is 15 residues.

The chain links TRBV12-3 or TRBV12-4 to TRBJ1-3. CDR3 length: 13 residues. CDR3 sequence reads: CASSFASGNTIYF.

The V call is TRBV5-5, the J call TRBJ1-5. Germline values: CDR1 SGHKS, CDR2 YYEKEE (reference sequence). The CDR3 length is 13 residues. CDR3 region: CASSSSLPQPQHF.

This chain connects TRBV5-1 to TRBJ2-5; TCRdb outputs TRBD2, but without DNA this stays unchecked. CDR1 and CDR2 from the germline V gene are SGHRS and YFSETQ. The CDR3 sequence is 15 residues long. This CDR3 is CASSPTGEGSETQYF.

J is TRBJ2-7 and V is TRBV6-1. The CDR3 length is 14 residues. Germline loops: CDR1 MNHNS, CDR2 SASEGT. CDR3 residues: CASRRSSDGYEQYF.

The J gene is TRBJ1-6, the V gene TRBV12-3 or TRBV12-4. CDR3 length: 14 amino acids. The CDR3 spells CASSLELLYSPLHF.